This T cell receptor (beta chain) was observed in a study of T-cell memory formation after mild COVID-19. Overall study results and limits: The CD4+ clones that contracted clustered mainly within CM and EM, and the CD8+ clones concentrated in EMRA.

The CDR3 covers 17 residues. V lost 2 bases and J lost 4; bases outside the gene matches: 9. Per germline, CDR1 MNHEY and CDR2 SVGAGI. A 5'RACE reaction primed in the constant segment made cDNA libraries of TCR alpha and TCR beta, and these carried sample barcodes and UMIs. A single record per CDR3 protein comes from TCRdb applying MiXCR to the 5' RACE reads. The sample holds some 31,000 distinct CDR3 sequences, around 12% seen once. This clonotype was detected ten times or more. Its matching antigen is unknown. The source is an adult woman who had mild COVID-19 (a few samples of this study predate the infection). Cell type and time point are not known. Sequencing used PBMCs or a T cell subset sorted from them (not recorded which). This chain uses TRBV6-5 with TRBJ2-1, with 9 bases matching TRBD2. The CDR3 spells CASSYGIVSGSYNEQFF. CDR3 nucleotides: TGTGCCAGCAGTTACGGTATTGTTAGCGGGAGTTACAATGAGCAGTTCTTC.